The 32 T cell receptor beta chains reported below all come from one sample, sequenced in a study of T cells after yellow fever vaccination. TCRdb called the 5' RACE reads again in MiXCR, with one record for every CDR3 protein. This sample has over 100,000 distinct CDR3 sequences, with 7% to 8.5% found just once. Material: CD8+ T cells sorted from PBMCs, obtained 45 days after the yellow fever booster vaccination. The receptors come from a man in his thirties or forties who received the YFV17D yellow fever vaccine.

This sequence joins TRBV9 and TRBJ2-1; D unclear. Per the germline V gene, CDR1 is SGDLS and CDR2 is YYNGEE. Trimming left V 0 bases short and J 10 bases short, with 11 bases between. This CDR3 spans 13 amino acids. The CDR3 loop is CASSVGSAVEQFF. The CDR3 DNA reads TGTGCCAGCAGCGTAGGGTCAGCAGTCGAGCAGTTCTTC.

Many counts were recorded for this clonotype. The rearrangement joins TRBV30 to TRBJ1-2, with D unresolved. Between the trimmed V and J ends, which lost 0 bases and 2 bases, there was a span of 4 bases. CDR3 length: 12 residues. Germline assignment: CDR1 GTSNPN and CDR2 SVGIG (reference sequence). CDR3 bases: TGTGCCTGGAGTGTCGACAACTATGGCTACACCTTC. As protein: CAWSVDNYGYTF.

This chain joins TRBV2 and TRBJ2-7; D is unclear. The CDR3 runs to 10 residues. Trimming removed 7 bases from V and 5 bases from J, with 6 bases in between. Germline lookup yields CDR1 SNHLY and CDR2 FYNNEI. DNA for the CDR3: TGTGCCAGCAAAGATGACGAGCAGTACTTC. Its translation is CASKDDEQYF.

This clonotype appeared many times. The J gene is TRBJ2-1, the V gene TRBV5-1; 14 bases are a match to TRBD2. V gave up 8 bases and J gave up 2 bases; unmatched junction bases: 15. The CDR3 is 19 amino acids. Germline loops: CDR1 SGHRS, CDR2 YFSETQ. The CDR3 spells CARRKRGGLAGGTYNEQFF. CDR3 DNA: TGCGCCAGAAGAAAACGCGGAGGACTAGCGGGAGGAACCTACAATGAGCAGTTCTTC.

The chain joins TRBV27 to TRBJ1-2, with D unresolved. The germline CDR1 and CDR2 sequences are MNHEY and SMNVEV (reference sequence). This CDR3 is built from 15 residues. V lost 5 bases to trimming and J lost 4 bases, with 17 bases between them. CDR3 nucleotides: TGTGCCAGCAGTCCCGCGGCGGGGTTTGGCTATGGCTACACCTTC. Protein sequence: CASSPAAGFGYGYTF.

The V call is TRBV2, the J call TRBJ2-7, with TRBD1 matching 8 bases. The trim removed 1 base at V and 2 bases at J, leaving 4 bases unmatched. The CDR3 has 15 residues. Germline CDR1 SNHLY, CDR2 FYNNEI. The CDR3 nucleotides are TGTGCCAGCAGTGAAGGGAGGACAGGGACCTACGAGCAGTACTTC. Encoded protein: CASSEGRTGTYEQYF.

This clonotype has at least ten counts. The J gene is TRBJ2-1, the V gene TRBV6-2 or TRBV6-3, with 9 bases that match TRBD2. Unmatched junction bases numbered 2, after V lost 3 bases and J lost 2 bases. The CDR3 has 15 residues. Germline-derived CDR1 and CDR2 are MNHEY and SVGEGT. Here the CDR3 reads CASSYLAGAYNEQFF. The CDR3 coding sequence is TGTGCCAGCAGTTATTTAGCGGGAGCCTACAATGAGCAGTTCTTC.

This clonotype showed up many times. J is TRBJ2-5 and V is TRBV4-2; a weak D match, TRBD2 (6 bases). Looked up from germline, CDR1 is LGHNA and CDR2 is YNFKEQ. The CDR3 is 16 amino acids. The germline V and J ends were trimmed by 2 bases and 2 bases, with 15 bases remaining between them. Here the CDR3 DNA reads TGTGCCAGCAGCCAACGATTTAGCGGAACACAAGAGACCCAGTACTTC. It specifies CASSQRFSGTQETQYF.

On this clonotype: Germline is not matched at one junction end, which may reflect a read error. The V and J genes are TRBV12-3 or TRBV12-4 and TRBJ2-7; 9 bases line up with TRBD2. This CDR3 has 19 amino acids. The CDR3 reads CACSFTSGPSRNSSYEQYF. The DNA of the CDR3 is TGTGCCTGCAGTTTCACTAGCGGGCCGAGCCGGAATAGCTCCTACGAGCAGTACTTC.

This clonotype has a handful of counts. This chain links TRBV12-3 or TRBV12-4 with TRBJ1-5; 9 bases fit TRBD1. Losses at the gene ends were 9 bases for V and 2 bases for J; bases not matched to a gene: 8. This CDR3 has 15 residues. CDR3 nucleotide sequence: TGTGCCAGTCGGACAGGGGCGAGAGGCAATCAGCCCCAGCATTTT. It codes for CASRTGARGNQPQHF.

This clonotype was seen repeatedly, ten times or more. The V and J genes are TRBV29-1 and TRBJ2-3; TRBD2 aligns across 10 bases. The V and J ends lost 4 bases and 3 bases, in that order; junction bases with no gene match: 10. CDR3 length: 16 amino acids. Germline V gene sequence: CDR1 SQVTM, CDR2 ANQGSEA. In DNA form, the CDR3 reads TGCAGCGTTGCCCCTAGCGGGAGCTCGGAGACAGATACGCAGTATTTT. Translating it yields CSVAPSGSSETDTQYF.

This clonotype was detected only a few times. This rearrangement joins TRBV5-1 to TRBJ2-3, with 11 bases that match TRBD2. This CDR3 is built from 17 residues. The V and J ends lost 5 bases and 2 bases, in that order; junction bases with no gene match: 10. Germline CDR1 reads SGHRS; CDR2 reads YFSETQ. The CDR3 reads CASRASGRNPYTDTQYF. The CDR3 coding sequence is TGCGCCAGCAGGGCTAGCGGGAGGAACCCTTACACAGATACGCAGTATTTT. The full variable domain, its missing parts supplied by reference TRBV5-1 and TRBJ2-3, is KAGVTQTPRYLIKTRGQQVTLSCSPISGHRSVSWYQQTPGQGLQFLFEYFSETQRNKGNFPGRFSGRQFSNSRSEMNVSTLELGDSALYLCASRASGRNPYTDTQYFGPGTRLTVL.

This clonotype was picked up many times. The CDR3 DNA sequence: TGTGCCAGCAGCTTCGGAGTCGAGACCCAGTACTTC. The encoded protein is CASSFGVETQYF. V and J are TRBV7-9 and TRBJ2-5; D gene ambiguous. This CDR3 has 12 residues. Trimming cost V 3 bases and J 5 bases, with 7 bases left between them. The germline CDR1 and CDR2 sequences are SEHNR and FQNEAQ (reference sequence). Supplemented by reference TRBV7-9 and TRBJ2-5, the full variable domain reads DTGVSQNPRHKITKRGQNVTFRCDPISEHNRLYWYRQTLGQGPEFLTYFQNEAQLEKSRLLSDRFSAERPKGSFSTLEIQRTEQGDSAMYLCASSFGVETQYFGPGTRLLVL.

This clonotype was observed many times. The gene calls are TRBV5-6 and TRBJ2-1, with a possible D match to TRBD2 (5 bases). Germline values: CDR1 SGHDT, CDR2 YYEEEE. The CDR3 is 16 amino acids. V was trimmed by 1 base and J by 2 bases, leaving 13 bases between them. CDR3 DNA sequence: TGTGCCAGCAGCTTGATGGAGCGGCTCACCTACAATGAGCAGTTCTTC. Encoded protein: CASSLMERLTYNEQFF.

DNA for the CDR3: TGTGCCAGCAGTTCCCGTTTGAGGGACATTCAGTACTTC. The encoded protein is CASSSRLRDIQYF. The V and J genes are TRBV28 and TRBJ2-4; tentative D call: TRBD2 (5 bases). CDR1 MDHEN and CDR2 SYDVKM come from the germline V gene. CDR3 size: 13 residues. Trimming shortened V by 4 bases and J by 8 bases, and 12 bases separated the two germline ends.

This clonotype was recorded many times. The V gene is TRBV6-1, the J gene TRBJ2-2; perhaps TRBD2 as D (5 bases). Per the germline V gene, CDR1 is MNHNS and CDR2 is SASEGT. This CDR3 is built from 14 residues. V shed 6 bases and J shed 7 bases, with 15 bases lying between them. The CDR3 bases are TGTGCCAGCAGCTGGGCCCGGGATGGCGGGGAGCTGTTTTTT. Protein: CASSWARDGGELFF.

Many counts were recorded for this clonotype. The rearrangement links TRBV27 to TRBJ2-3; a weak D match, TRBD2 (6 bases). Trimming shortened V by 11 bases and J by 5 bases, and 14 bases separated the two germline ends. This CDR3 is built from 12 residues. Per the germline V gene, CDR1 is MNHEY and CDR2 is SMNVEV (reference sequence). The CDR3 here is CAGGPGEDTQYF. Written as DNA, the CDR3 is TGTGCCGGAGGGCCGGGGGAAGATACGCAGTATTTT.

This clonotype was counted many times. The CDR3 loop reads CASSLRDNYNEQFF. The CDR3 DNA is TGTGCCAGCAGTTTACGGGACAATTACAATGAGCAGTTCTTC. V gene TRBV27 combines with J gene TRBJ2-1, with D possibly being TRBD1 (6 bases). Germline values: CDR1 MNHEY, CDR2 SMNVEV (reference sequence). V was cut by 2 bases and J by 4 bases, with 9 bases left in between. The CDR3 consists of 14 residues.

In this sample, this clonotype turned up many times. V is TRBV29-1 and J is TRBJ2-1; D uncertain. The germline V gene encodes CDR1 SQVTM and CDR2 ANQGSEA. Trimming shortened V by 7 bases and J by 9 bases, and 16 bases separated the two germline ends. The CDR3 totals 12 residues. CDR3 DNA: TGCAGCGAGTTATCGGACCGCGGTGAGCAGTTCTTC. Translation: CSELSDRGEQFF.

In its sample, this clonotype was seen many times. This sequence joins TRBV20-1 and TRBJ2-1; 7 bases fit TRBD2. There are 13 residues in the CDR3. Germline V gives CDR1 DFQATT, CDR2 SNEGSKA (reference sequence). With V trimmed by 7 bases and J by 6 bases, 9 bases remained unmatched. The CDR3 bases are TGCAGTGTCTGGGCGGGAGTCGCCAATGAGCAGTTCTTC. Residues: CSVWAGVANEQFF.

The table lists this clonotype with many counts. The chain has TRBV9 and TRBJ2-3; TRBD2 agrees at 7 bases. The CDR3 is 13 residues long. The V gene's germline CDR1 is SGDLS and CDR2 YYNGEE. V lost 5 bases to trimming and J lost 1 base; unmatched junction nucleotides: 1. CDR3 sequence: CASRGRGTDTQYF. CDR3 sequence (DNA): TGTGCCAGCAGGGGGAGGGGCACAGATACGCAGTATTTT.

There are many counts of this clonotype. The V and J genes are TRBV6-5 and TRBJ2-3, with D possibly being TRBD2 (6 bases). Trimming took 0 bases from V and 6 from J, leaving 19 bases between them. Germline V gives CDR1 MNHEY, CDR2 SVGAGI. The CDR3 loop spans 17 amino acids. The CDR3 DNA sequence: TGTGCCAGCAGTTACTCGAGGTACGAGGGAGGATTCGATACGCAGTATTTT. Translating it yields CASSYSRYEGGFDTQYF.

In its sample, this clonotype was seen many times. The V call is TRBV30, the J call TRBJ2-7; TRBD2 might be the D (5 bases). The germline CDR1 and CDR2 sequences are GTSNPN and SVGIG (reference sequence). Trimming took off 4 bases at V and 0 bases at J, with 10 bases between the two ends. The CDR3 has 13 residues. The CDR3 sequence: CAWKIGSSYEQYF. The CDR3 nucleotides read TGTGCCTGGAAGATAGGGAGCTCCTACGAGCAGTACTTC.

The rearrangement joins TRBV7-9 to TRBJ2-2, with 9 nucleotides matching TRBD1. V was clipped by 5 bases and J by 5 bases; unmatched bases: 6. The CDR3 consists of 15 residues. Germline V gives CDR1 SEHNR, CDR2 FQNEAQ (reference sequence). As DNA, the CDR3 is TGTGCCAGCAGCGGGGACAGGGCTTGGACCGGGGAGCTGTTTTTT. Protein product: CASSGDRAWTGELFF.

Many counts were recorded for this clonotype. V gene TRBV6-2 or TRBV6-3 combines with J gene TRBJ2-1; 12 positions match TRBD2. J was trimmed by 4 bases and V by 4 bases; bases with no gene match: 8. The germline V gene has CDR1 MNHEY and CDR2 SVGEGT. This CDR3 has 17 residues. The CDR3 bases are TGTGCCAGCAGTTTGGTTCTAGCGGGAGGGCGTTACAATGAGCAGTTCTTC. This translates into CASSLVLAGGRYNEQFF.

The rearrangement uses TRBV2 and TRBJ2-7; 8 bases align to TRBD2. Germline CDR1 is SNHLY and CDR2 is FYNNEI. V lost 7 bases, J lost 0 bases, and 2 bases stayed unmatched. The CDR3 contains 13 residues. CDR3 sequence: CASTREDSYEQYF. The CDR3 nucleotides read TGTGCCAGCACGCGGGAGGACTCCTACGAGCAGTACTTC. Filled out from reference TRBV2 and TRBJ2-7, the complete variable domain reads EPEVTQTPSHQVTQMGQEVILRCVPISNHLYFYWYRQILGQKVEFLVSFYNNEISEKSEIFDDQFSVERPDGSNFTLKIRSTKLEDSAMYFCASTREDSYEQYFGPGTRLTVT.

In regard to this clonotype: A much larger clone lies a single base off, so this may be a read error. V gene TRBV12-5 combines with J gene TRBJ2-1; D call uncertain. There are 12 residues in the CDR3. Germline V gene data show CDR1 as LGHNT and CDR2 as FRNRAP. Trimming removed 1 base from V and 8 bases from J, with 6 bases in between. The CDR3 nucleotides are TGTGCTAGTGGTTTGGACAGTCATGAGCAGTTCTTC. Protein product: CASGLDSHEQFF.

This clonotype has at least ten counts. The chain carries TRBV6-5 and TRBJ2-1; no firm D call. V shed 2 bases and J shed 0 bases, with 14 bases lying between them. This CDR3 has 17 residues. Germline CDR1 MNHEY, CDR2 SVGAGI. CDR3 sequence reads: CASSYLSGGDSYNEQFF. Here the CDR3 DNA reads TGTGCCAGCAGTTACCTCTCTGGCGGCGACTCCTACAATGAGCAGTTCTTC.

The chain joins TRBV28 to TRBJ2-3; D is perhaps TRBD1 (6 bases). In germline, CDR1 is MDHEN, CDR2 SYDVKM. The CDR3 extends over 15 amino acids. V lost 4 bases, J lost 0 bases, and 11 bases lay in between. Here the CDR3 reads CASSWPQGSTDTQYF. CDR3 DNA: TGTGCCAGCAGTTGGCCCCAGGGGAGCACAGATACGCAGTATTTT. The full variable domain, with the rest looked up from reference TRBV28 and TRBJ2-3, is DVKVTQSSRYLVKRTGEKVFLECVQDMDHENMFWYRQDPGLGLRLIYFSYDVKMKEKGDIPEGYSVSREKKERFSLILESASTNQTSMYLCASSWPQGSTDTQYFGPGTRLTVL.

This clonotype showed up many times. The CDR3 is CAWSVPQRFGNQPQHF. As DNA, the CDR3 is TGTGCCTGGAGTGTACCGCAGAGGTTTGGCAATCAGCCCCAGCATTTT. V and J are TRBV30 and TRBJ1-5; D not resolved. The V gene's germline CDR1 is GTSNPN and CDR2 SVGIG (reference sequence). V lost 0 bases, J lost 2 bases, and 14 bases lay in between. The CDR3 is 16 amino acids. Full variable domain (rest looked up from reference TRBV30 and TRBJ1-5): SQTIHQWPATLVQPVGSPLSLECTVEGTSNPNLYWYRQAAGRGLQLLFYSVGIGQISSEVPQNLSASRPQDRQFILSSKKLLLSDSGFYLCAWSVPQRFGNQPQHFGDGTRLSIL.

The chain joins TRBV6-2 or TRBV6-3 to TRBJ2-1; D gene uncertain. The V end lost 6 bases, the J end lost 3 bases, and 3 bases lay between the germline ends. Germline CDR1 and CDR2: MNHEY and SVGEGT. The CDR3 sequence is 11 residues long. The CDR3 protein is CASSRYNEQFF. DNA for the CDR3: TGTGCCAGCAGCCGCTACAATGAGCAGTTCTTC.

This clonotype has a handful of counts. The genes are TRBV11-2 and TRBJ2-7, with TRBD1 as a possible D gene (5 bases). Germline CDR1 SGHAT, CDR2 FQNNGV. Trimming pared 5 bases from V and 2 bases from J, leaving 10 bases between. The CDR3 length is 13 residues. The DNA for the CDR3 is TGTGCCAGCAGCACAGGATTAACCTACGAGCAGTACTTC. Encoded protein: CASSTGLTYEQYF.